The clone carrying this T cell receptor (beta chain) appeared a few times. What it recognizes is unknown. The donor population consisted of healthy HIV-negative adults with no recent acute infections or vaccinations. Several immunoSEQ 96-well plates shared each subset's DNA, each plate a replicate. TCRdb keeps only in-frame clones here, not all; method: immunoSEQ multiplex PCR. Among about 1 million clones, about 77% were seen once, and the ten largest hold nearly 1.5%. This sample is part of a study of shared clonotypes between healthy human individuals. Points from the study as a whole: Several donors had 4% to 6.5% of their naive CD4 clonotypes in common.

CDR3 size: 15 residues. V was clipped by 4 bases and J by 0 bases, with 12 bases between them. Germline lookup yields CDR1 KGHSH and CDR2 LQKENI. The receptor was derived from a man aged 18 to 29 in good health. The source material was memory CD4+ T cells sorted from blood. Subset reported: CD45RA-negative fraction. The V call is TRBV18, the J call TRBJ1-1; D remains unclear. CDR3 in amino acids: CASSLRAWMNTEAFF. The CDR3 DNA follows: TGTGCCAGCTCACTAAGGGCGTGGATGAACACTGAAGCTTTCTTT.